These T cell receptor beta chains were read from a single sample in a study of a mutant IDH1 vaccine in newly diagnosed glioma. The antigens these receptors bind are not known. Data came from immunoSEQ multiplex PCR; TCRdb stores just in-frame clones and leaves some out. The sample holds roughly 50,000 clones, 76% seen once. Source: PBMCs, taken from a glioma patient whose treatment included an IDH1 peptide vaccine. Source of these receptors: a middle-aged woman with glioma. Some clones in this sample may be carry-over from other donors' samples. CDR3s include the opening cysteine and the closing phenylalanine or tryptophan. A D gene is named only where the DNA matches it firmly. Clone sizes are given selectively: once, few, many, or a class where the clone is expanded.

d_gene	v_gene	j_gene	abundance	CDR3nt	CDR3aa
NA	TRBV5-1	TRBJ2-2	NA	TGCGCCAGCAGCATGGATGTCACCGGGGAGCTGTTTTTT	CASSMDVTGELFF
TRBD2	TRBV6-1	TRBJ2-2	NA	TGTGCCAGCAGGAGAGCGGGGGCGCTCACCGGGGAGCTGTTTTTT	CASRRAGALTGELFF
NA	TRBV28	TRBJ1-2	NA	TGTGCCAGCGGAACAGCGAGTCGAGGCTACACCTTC	CASGTASRGYTF
NA	TRBV7-9	TRBJ2-7	NA	TGTGCCAGCAGCTTAGAACAGGGCTACGAGCAGTACTTC	CASSLEQGYEQYF
TRBD1	TRBV30	TRBJ1-5	few	TGTGCCTGGAGTTGGGGAAGACAGGGCCAGCCCCAGCATTTT	CAWSWGRQGQPQHF
NA	TRBV6-1	TRBJ2-5	NA	TGTGCCAGCCTACCAACAGCGAACCAAGAGACCCAGTACTTC	CASLPTANQETQYF
NA	TRBV19	TRBJ2-3	few	TGTGCCAGTAGTTATACTATCACAGATACGCAGTATTTT	CASSYTITDTQYF
TRBD1	TRBV5-1	TRBJ2-3	NA	TGCGCCAGCAGCGGGGACAGGGGTAACGTCATCCCCCCAGTTACGCAGTATTTT	CASSGDRGNVIPPVTQYF
NA	TRBV10-2	TRBJ1-5	NA	TGCGCCAGCAGTGAGTCGACGGGGGCGGACAATCAGCCCCAGCATTTT	CASSESTGADNQPQHF
TRBD1	TRBV2	TRBJ1-6	NA	TGTGCCAGCAGTGAAGACAGGGGGTATTCACCCCTCCACTTT	CASSEDRGYSPLHF
TRBD1	TRBV5-4	TRBJ2-5	NA	TGTGCCAGCAGCTTAGCAGGGACAGGACGAAGAGAGACCCAGTACTTC	CASSLAGTGRRETQYF
TRBD2	TRBV28	TRBJ2-7	NA	TGTGCCAGCAGTGGTGATGGAGTGGCGGGGGGTTCGCGGGAGCAGTACTTC	CASSGDGVAGGSREQYF
NA	TRBV29-1	TRBJ2-7	NA	TGCAGCGTTGATGGGCAGAGCTCCTACGAGCAGTACTTC	CSVDGQSSYEQYF
NA	TRBV19	TRBJ2-3	NA	TGTGCCAGCAGTAGACGGCCAGAAATCACAGATACGCAGTATTTT	CASSRRPEITDTQYF
TRBD1	TRBV5-1	TRBJ1-4	NA	TGCGCCAGCAGCGGGGGACAGGGCAAACTTAATGAAAAACTGTTTTTT	CASSGGQGKLNEKLFF
NA	TRBV12-5	TRBJ1-1	NA	TGTGCTAGTTCGGTGAACACTGAAGCTTTCTTT	CASSVNTEAFF
NA	TRBV7-2	TRBJ2-7	NA	TGTGCCAGCAGCTTAGCAAGGGTTCCAGACTACGAGCAGTACTTC	CASSLARVPDYEQYF
NA	TRBV29-1	TRBJ2-3	NA	TGCAGCGTTGCTACACAGGGGACTAGCACAGATACGCAGTATTTT	CSVATQGTSTDTQYF
TRBD1	TRBV30	TRBJ1-2	NA	TGTGCCTGGAGTGTAGGACAGGTGTCGAACTATGGCTACACCTTC	CAWSVGQVSNYGYTF
TRBD2	TRBV11-3	TRBJ2-1	NA	TGTGCCAGCAGCTTAGACGGGAGGGGGCAGTTCTTC	CASSLDGRGQFF
NA	TRBV6-1	TRBJ1-3	once	TGTGCCAGCAGTAATAGTGGGGACGGAAACACCATATATTTT	CASSNSGDGNTIYF
TRBD1	TRBV6-6	TRBJ1-4	NA	TGTGCCAGCAGTAATACAGGGGGCGGTAAACTGTTTTTT	CASSNTGGGKLFF
TRBD1	TRBV10-1	TRBJ2-2	few	TGCGCCAGCAGAACCGGGACAGGGAGGACCGGGGAGCTGTTTTTT	CASRTGTGRTGELFF
NA	TRBV6-1	TRBJ1-1	NA	TGTGCCAGCAGTGAAAGGGAGAACACTGAAGCTTTCTTT	CASSERENTEAFF
TRBD1	TRBV7-2	TRBJ1-2	NA	TGTGCCAGCAGCCCAAACAGGGGGGCCCGCTATGGCTACACCTTC	CASSPNRGARYGYTF
TRBD1	TRBV7-9	TRBJ1-2	NA	TGTGCCAGCAGCTTAGTGGCAGGGGGCGACTATGGCTACACCTTC	CASSLVAGGDYGYTF
NA	TRBV4-3	TRBJ2-2	NA	TGCGCCAGCAGCCAGGGGCCCGGACTCGGGGAGCTGTTTTTT	CASSQGPGLGELFF
TRBD2	TRBV5-1	TRBJ2-3	NA	TGCGCCAGCAGCTTGACCGGGGGGGGGTCAGATACGCAGTATTTT	CASSLTGGGSDTQYF
TRBD2	TRBV5-1	TRBJ2-5	NA	TGCGCCAGCAGCTTGGCGACTAGCGGGGGACAAGAGACCCAGTACTTC	CASSLATSGGQETQYF
NA	TRBV25-1	TRBJ2-1	NA	TGTGCCAGCAGCGGCCCAGGGGGGCCAAACAATGAGCAGTTCTTC	CASSGPGGPNNEQFF
NA	TRBV18	TRBJ1-5	NA	TGTGCCAGCTCACCACTCCCAGGGGCCAATCAGCCCCAGCATTTT	CASSPLPGANQPQHF
NA	TRBV6-6	TRBJ2-7	NA	TGTGCCAGATCGACAGGAAACTACGAGCAGTACTTC	CARSTGNYEQYF